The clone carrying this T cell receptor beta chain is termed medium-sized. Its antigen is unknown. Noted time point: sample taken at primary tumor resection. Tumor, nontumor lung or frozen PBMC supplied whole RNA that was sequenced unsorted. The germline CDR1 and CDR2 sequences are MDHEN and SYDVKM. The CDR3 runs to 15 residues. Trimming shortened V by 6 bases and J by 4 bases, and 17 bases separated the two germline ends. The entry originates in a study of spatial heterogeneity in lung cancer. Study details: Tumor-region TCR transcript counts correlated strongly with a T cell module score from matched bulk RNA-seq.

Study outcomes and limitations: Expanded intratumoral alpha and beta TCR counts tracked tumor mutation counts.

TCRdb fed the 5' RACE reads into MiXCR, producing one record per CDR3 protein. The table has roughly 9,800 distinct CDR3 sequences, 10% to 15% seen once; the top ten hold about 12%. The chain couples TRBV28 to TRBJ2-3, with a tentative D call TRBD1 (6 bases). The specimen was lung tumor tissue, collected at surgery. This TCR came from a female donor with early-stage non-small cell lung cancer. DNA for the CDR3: TGTGCCAGCAGGGTGGGAGAAGGGGGAGCAGATACGCAGTATTTT. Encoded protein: CASRVGEGGADTQYF.